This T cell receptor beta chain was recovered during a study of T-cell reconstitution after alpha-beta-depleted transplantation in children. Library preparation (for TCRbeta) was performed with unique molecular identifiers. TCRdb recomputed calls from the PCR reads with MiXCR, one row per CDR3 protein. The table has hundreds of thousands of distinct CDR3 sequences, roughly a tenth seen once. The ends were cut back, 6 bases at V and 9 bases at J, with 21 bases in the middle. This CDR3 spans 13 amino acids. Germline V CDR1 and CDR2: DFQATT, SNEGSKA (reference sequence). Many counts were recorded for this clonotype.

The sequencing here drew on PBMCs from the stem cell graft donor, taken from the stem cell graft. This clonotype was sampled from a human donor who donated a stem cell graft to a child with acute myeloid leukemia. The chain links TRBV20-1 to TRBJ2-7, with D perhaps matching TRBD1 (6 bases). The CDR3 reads CSAPGTSFQGQYF. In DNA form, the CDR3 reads TGCAGTGCCCCCGGGACATCTTTCCAGGGGCAGTACTTC.